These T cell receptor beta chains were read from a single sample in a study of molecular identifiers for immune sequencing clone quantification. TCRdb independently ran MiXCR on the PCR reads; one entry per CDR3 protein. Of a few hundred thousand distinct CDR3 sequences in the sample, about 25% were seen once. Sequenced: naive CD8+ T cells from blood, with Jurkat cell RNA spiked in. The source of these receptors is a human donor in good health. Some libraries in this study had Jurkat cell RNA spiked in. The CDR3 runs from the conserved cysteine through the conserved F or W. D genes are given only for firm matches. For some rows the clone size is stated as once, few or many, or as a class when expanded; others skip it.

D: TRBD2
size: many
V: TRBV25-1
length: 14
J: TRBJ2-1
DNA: TGTGCCAGGGGACAGATGACTAGCGGGGGTCGTCGGTTCTTC
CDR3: CARGQMTSGGRRFF

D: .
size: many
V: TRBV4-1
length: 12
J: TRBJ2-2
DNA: TGCGCCAGCAGCCAGATCACCGGGGAGCTGTTTTTT
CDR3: CASSQITGELFF

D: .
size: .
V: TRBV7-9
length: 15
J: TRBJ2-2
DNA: TGTGCCAGCAGCCAGCTGACAAGCAACACCGGGGAGCTGTTTTTT
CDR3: CASSQLTSNTGELFF

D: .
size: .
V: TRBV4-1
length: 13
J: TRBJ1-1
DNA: TGCGCCAGCAGCCAAGGAGCGGTCCCTGAAGATTTCTTT
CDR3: CASSQGAVPEDFF

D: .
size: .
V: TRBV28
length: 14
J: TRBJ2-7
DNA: TGTGCCAGCAGTTCAACAGGGAGCCTCTACGAGCAGTACTTC
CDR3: CASSSTGSLYEQYF

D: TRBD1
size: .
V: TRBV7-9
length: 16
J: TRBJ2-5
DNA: TGTGCCAGCAGCGAGGCCGGGACAGGCTCACGGGGGCCCCAGTACTTC
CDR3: CASSEAGTGSRGPQYF

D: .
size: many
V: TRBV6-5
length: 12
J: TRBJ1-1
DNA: TGTGCCAGCAGTTCAGACCCCACTGAAGCTTTCTTT
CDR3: CASSSDPTEAFF

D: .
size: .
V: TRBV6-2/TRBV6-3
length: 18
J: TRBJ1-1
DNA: TGTGCCAGCAGTTACTTGGGGGAACAGGAGGTGATGAACACTGAAGCTTTCTTT
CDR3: CASSYLGEQEVMNTEAFF

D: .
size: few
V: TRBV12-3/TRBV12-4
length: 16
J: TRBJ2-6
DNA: TGTGCCAGCAGTTTTTACGGGGACTCTGGGGCCAACGTCCTGACTTTC
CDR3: CASSFYGDSGANVLTF

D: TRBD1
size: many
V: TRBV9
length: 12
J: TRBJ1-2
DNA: TGTGCCAGCAGAGGGGACAGCTATGGCTACACCTTC
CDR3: CASRGDSYGYTF

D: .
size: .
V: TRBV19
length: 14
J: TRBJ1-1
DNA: TGTGCCAGTACCCTGGGAACAGCCAACACTGAAGCTTTCTTT
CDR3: CASTLGTANTEAFF

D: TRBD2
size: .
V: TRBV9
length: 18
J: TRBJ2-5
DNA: TGTGCCAGCAGCGTAGCCGGGATCCAAGCGGGGGGACAAGAGACCCAGTACTTC
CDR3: CASSVAGIQAGGQETQYF

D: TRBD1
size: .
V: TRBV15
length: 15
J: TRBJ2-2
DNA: TGTGCCACCTGCCGGGACAGGGATATTTGCGGGGAGCTGTTTTTT
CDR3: CATCRDRDICGELFF

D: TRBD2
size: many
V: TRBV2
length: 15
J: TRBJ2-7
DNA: TGTGCCAGCAGTGAAAGCGTACTAGCGGGGCACGAGCAGTACTTC
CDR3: CASSESVLAGHEQYF

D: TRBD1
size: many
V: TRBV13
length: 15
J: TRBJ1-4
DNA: TGTGCCAGCAGCTTGTGGACAGGGACAAGTGAAAAACTGTTTTTT
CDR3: CASSLWTGTSEKLFF

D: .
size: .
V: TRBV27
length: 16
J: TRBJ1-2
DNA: TGTGCCAGCAGTCCCCGTTTTAGTCCGGTAGACTATGGCTACACCTTC
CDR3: CASSPRFSPVDYGYTF

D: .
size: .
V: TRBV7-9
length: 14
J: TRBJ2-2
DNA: TGTGCCAGCAGCTCCCTACACCAAATCGGGGAGCTGTTTTTT
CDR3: CASSSLHQIGELFF

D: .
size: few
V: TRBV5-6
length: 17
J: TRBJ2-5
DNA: TGTGCCAGCAGCTTGGATTATGGGTCCAGGGGCCAAGAGACCCAGTACTTC
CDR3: CASSLDYGSRGQETQYF

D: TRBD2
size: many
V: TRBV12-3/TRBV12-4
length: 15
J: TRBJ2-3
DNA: TGTGCCAGCAGTCCTAGCGGGACGGCCACAGATACGCAGTATTTT
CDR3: CASSPSGTATDTQYF

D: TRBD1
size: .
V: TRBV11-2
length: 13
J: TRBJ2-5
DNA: TGTGCCAGCGGGAAACAGGGGCTAGAGACCCAGTACTTC
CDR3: CASGKQGLETQYF

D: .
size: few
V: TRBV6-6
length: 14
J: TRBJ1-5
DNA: TGTGCCAGCAGTCCTTCGGGTGGGAGTCAGCCCCAGCATTTT
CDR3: CASSPSGGSQPQHF

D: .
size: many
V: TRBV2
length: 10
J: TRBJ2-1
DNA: TGTGCCAGCAGTGACAATGAGCAGTTCTTC
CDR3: CASSDNEQFF

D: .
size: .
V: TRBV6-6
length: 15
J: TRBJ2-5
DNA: TGTGCCAGCAGCCCCGGACAGATTCTTCAAGAGACCCAGTACTTC
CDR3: CASSPGQILQETQYF

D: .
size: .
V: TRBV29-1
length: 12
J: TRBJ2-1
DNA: TGCAGCGTTGGCAGGGCGGTCAATGAGCAGTTCTTC
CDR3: CSVGRAVNEQFF

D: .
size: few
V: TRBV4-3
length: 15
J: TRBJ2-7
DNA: TGCGCCAGCAGCCAAGATCGGGGAGGAGGACTCGAGCAGTACTTC
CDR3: CASSQDRGGGLEQYF

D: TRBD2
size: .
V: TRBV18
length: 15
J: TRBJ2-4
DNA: TGTGCCAGCTCTCCTAGCGGGGAGTCCAAAAACATTCAGTACTTC
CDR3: CASSPSGESKNIQYF

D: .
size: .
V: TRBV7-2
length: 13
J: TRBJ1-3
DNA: TGTGCCAGCAGCTGGAGCCCTGGAAACACCATATATTTT
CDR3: CASSWSPGNTIYF

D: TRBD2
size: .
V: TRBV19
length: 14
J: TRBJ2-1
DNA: TGTGCCAGTTTCGGCGGGAGGTACTACAATGAGCAGTTCTTC
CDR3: CASFGGRYYNEQFF